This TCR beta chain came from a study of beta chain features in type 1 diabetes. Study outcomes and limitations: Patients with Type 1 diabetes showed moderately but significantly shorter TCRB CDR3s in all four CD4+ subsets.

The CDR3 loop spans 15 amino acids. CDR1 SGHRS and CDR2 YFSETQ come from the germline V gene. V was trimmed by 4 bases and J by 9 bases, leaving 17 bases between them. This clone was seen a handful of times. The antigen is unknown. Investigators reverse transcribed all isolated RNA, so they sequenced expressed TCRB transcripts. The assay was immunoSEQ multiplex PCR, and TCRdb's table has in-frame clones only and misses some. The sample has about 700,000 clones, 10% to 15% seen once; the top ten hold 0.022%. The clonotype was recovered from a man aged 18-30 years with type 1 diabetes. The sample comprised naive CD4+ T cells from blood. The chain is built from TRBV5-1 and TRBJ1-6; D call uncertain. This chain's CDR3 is CASSQDLEQVSPLHF. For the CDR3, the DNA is TGCGCCAGCAGCCAGGACCTCGAGCAGGTTTCACCCCTCCACTTT. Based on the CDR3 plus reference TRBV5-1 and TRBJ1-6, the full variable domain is KAGVTQTPRYLIKTRGQQVTLSCSPISGHRSVSWYQQTPGQGLQFLFEYFSETQRNKGNFPGRFSGRQFSNSRSEMNVSTLELGDSALYLCASSQDLEQVSPLHFGNGTRLTVT.